The present TCR beta chain was sequenced within a study of OX40 agonist ivuxolimab in advanced cancers. Using immunoSEQ multiplex PCR, the repertoire was profiled, and TCRdb retains in-frame clones only, with some absent. The sample consists of about 24,000 clones, approximately 85% of them appearing once. Germline assignment: CDR1 MGHRA and CDR2 YSYEKL. This CDR3 contains 18 residues. J gave up 3 bases and V 0 bases, and 10 bases lay outside the gene matches. V gene TRBV4-1 combines with J gene TRBJ2-5; 10 nucleotides align to TRBD2. The sample was CD4+ or CD8+ T cells sorted from blood, taken in a trial of the OX40 agonist ivuxolimab. The source of this sequence is an adult with an advanced solid tumor such as melanoma, head and neck, liver or kidney cancer. The CDR3 sequence: CASSQDRSGTSGKETQYF. CDR3 nucleotide sequence: TGCGCCAGCAGCCAAGATCGGTCGGGCACTAGCGGGAAAGAGACCCAGTACTTC.